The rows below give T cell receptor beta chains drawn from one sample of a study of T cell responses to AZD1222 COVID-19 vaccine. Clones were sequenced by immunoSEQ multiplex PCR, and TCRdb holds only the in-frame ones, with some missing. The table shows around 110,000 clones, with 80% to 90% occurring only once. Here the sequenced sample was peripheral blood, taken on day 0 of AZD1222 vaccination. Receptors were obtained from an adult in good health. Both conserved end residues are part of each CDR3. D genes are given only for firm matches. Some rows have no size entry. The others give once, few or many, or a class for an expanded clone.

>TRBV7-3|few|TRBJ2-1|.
TGTGCCAGCAGCTTAGACGGGAGCAGAGGCGCGCTCTTC
CASSLDGSRGALF
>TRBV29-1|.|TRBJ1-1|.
TGCAGCGGGCGGAACCTGAACACTGAAGCTTTCTTT
CSGRNLNTEAFF
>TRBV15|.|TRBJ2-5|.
TGTGCCACCAGCACGCGGACCGGGCCCAAGGGGGAGACCCAGTACTTC
CATSTRTGPKGETQYF
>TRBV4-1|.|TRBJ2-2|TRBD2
TGCGCCAGCAGCCAAGTACAGCGGGGGGGCCCCGCCGGGGAGCTGTTTTTT
CASSQVQRGGPAGELFF
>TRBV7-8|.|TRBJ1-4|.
TGTGCCAGCCAGAGGGGCACCGGAAATGAAAAACTGTTTTTT
CASQRGTGNEKLFF
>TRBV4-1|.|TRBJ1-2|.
TGCGCCAGCAGCCAAGCACGGGACTATGGCTACACCTTC
CASSQARDYGYTF
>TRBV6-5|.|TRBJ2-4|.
TGTGCCAGCAGAGGGGGGCTTAATACCAAAAACATTCAGTACTTC
CASRGGLNTKNIQYF
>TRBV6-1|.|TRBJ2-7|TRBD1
TGTGCCAGCAGTGAGGACAGGGTGAGGTACGAGCAGTACTTC
CASSEDRVRYEQYF
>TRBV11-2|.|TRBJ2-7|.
TGTGCCAGCAGCTTAGGCTCCTTAGGGCAGTACTTC
CASSLGSLGQYF
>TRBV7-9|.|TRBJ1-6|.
TGTGCCAGCAGCTTAGGGTATAATTCACCCCTCCACTTT
CASSLGYNSPLHF
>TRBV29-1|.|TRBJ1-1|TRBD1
TGCAGCCTACTGATAGGGACAGGCGAAGCTTTCTTT
CSLLIGTGEAFF
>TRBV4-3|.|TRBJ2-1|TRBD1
TGCGCCAGCAGCGACGGGGAAGGACAGGGTAATGAGCAGTTCTTC
CASSDGEGQGNEQFF
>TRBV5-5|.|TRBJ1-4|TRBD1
TGTGCCAGCAGCTTGCGTCGGGACAGTCTTCGTACGGGTGAAAAACTGTTTTTT
CASSLRRDSLRTGEKLFF
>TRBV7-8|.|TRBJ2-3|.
TGTGCCAGCAGCCTCTCGGACGGGAGCACAGATACGCAGTATTTT
CASSLSDGSTDTQYF
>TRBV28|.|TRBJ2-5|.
TGTGCCAGCACGGTTCTCCCCCACCAAGAGACCCAGTACTTC
CASTVLPHQETQYF
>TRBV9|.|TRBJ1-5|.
TGTGCCAGCAGCGTGGGGAATCAGCCCCAGCATTTT
CASSVGNQPQHF
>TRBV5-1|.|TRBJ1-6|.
TGCGCCAGCAGCTTGGGGGCAGGGGTTAATTCACCCCTCCACTTT
CASSLGAGVNSPLHF
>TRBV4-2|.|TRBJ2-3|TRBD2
TGTGCCAGCAGCCAAGAGAATAGCGGGATCCCGTCCTCTTTTCGAGATACGCAGTATTTT
CASSQENSGIPSSFRDTQYF
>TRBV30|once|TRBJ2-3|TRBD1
TGTGCCTGGAGCGGACAGGGTGGTACAGATACGCAGTATTTT
CAWSGQGGTDTQYF
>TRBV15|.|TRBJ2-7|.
TGTGCCACCAGCAGAGCGGGGACACCCCGCGGGCAGTACTTC
CATSRAGTPRGQYF
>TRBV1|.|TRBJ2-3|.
TGCACCAGCACCCGCCCCCCTTCCGGCACAGATACGCAGTATTTT
CTSTRPPSGTDTQYF
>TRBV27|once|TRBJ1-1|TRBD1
TGTGCCAGCAGTTCACAGGGGACAGGGGTGAAGAACACTGAAGCTTTCTTT
CASSSQGTGVKNTEAFF
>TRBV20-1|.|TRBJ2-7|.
TGCACGTCATTGAAAACGGACGAGCAGTACTTC
CTSLKTDEQYF
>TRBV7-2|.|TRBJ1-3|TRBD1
TGTGCCAGCAGCTTAGCCCCCCGGGACAGGGAATCTGGAAACACCATATATTTT
CASSLAPRDRESGNTIYF
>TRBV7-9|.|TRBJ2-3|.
TGTGCCAGCAGCTTAGTGGCGGTCATGTCTAGCACAGATACGCAGTATTTT
CASSLVAVMSSTDTQYF
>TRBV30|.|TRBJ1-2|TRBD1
TGTGCCTGGAGTTTTCGACAGGGAGGGGATGGCTACACCTTC
CAWSFRQGGDGYTF
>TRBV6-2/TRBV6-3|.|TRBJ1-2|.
TGTGCCAGCAGTTACTCGGGAACAGGGAACTATGGCTACACCTTC
CASSYSGTGNYGYTF
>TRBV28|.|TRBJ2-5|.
TGTGCCAGCACCGTACAGGGGGGGGAAGAGACCCAGTACTTC
CASTVQGGEETQYF
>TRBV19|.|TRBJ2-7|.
TGTGCCAGTAGGGGAGGCAGAAAGGGCGACTACTACGAGCAGTACTTC
CASRGGRKGDYYEQYF
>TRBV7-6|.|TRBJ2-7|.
TGTGCCAGCAGCTTAGGAGGGGTGGGGGGAACCTACGAGCAGTACTTC
CASSLGGVGGTYEQYF
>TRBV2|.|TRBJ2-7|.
TGTGCCAGCAGTGACAGGGCTGCCTACGAGCAGTACTTC
CASSDRAAYEQYF
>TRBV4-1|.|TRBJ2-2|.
TGCGCCAGCAGCCAAGGTTGGCTGACCTCGAACACCGGGGAGCTGTTTTTT
CASSQGWLTSNTGELFF
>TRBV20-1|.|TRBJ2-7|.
TGCAGTGCTAGTCCCCAGGGGCTCTCCTACGAGCAGTACTTC
CSASPQGLSYEQYF
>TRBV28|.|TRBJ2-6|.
TGTGCCAGCAGTCCCCCAGGGTCTGGGGCCAACGTCCTGACTTTC
CASSPPGSGANVLTF
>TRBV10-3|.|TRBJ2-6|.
TGTGCCGTTGAGACGGAGGCCAAATCTGGGGCCAACGTCCTGACTTTC
CAVETEAKSGANVLTF
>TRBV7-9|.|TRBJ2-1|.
TGTGCCAGCAGCGCCGGGACTTCACTTTACAATGAGCAGTTCTTC
CASSAGTSLYNEQFF
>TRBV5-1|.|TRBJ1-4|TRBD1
TGCGCCAGCAGCTTCGGACAGGGGCAAGCGACTAATGAAAAACTGTTTTTT
CASSFGQGQATNEKLFF
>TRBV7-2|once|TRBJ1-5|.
TGTGCCAGCAGCTTAGAACCGGGATGGGATCAGCCCCAGCATTTT
CASSLEPGWDQPQHF
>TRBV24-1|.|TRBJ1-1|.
TGTGCCACCAGTGATTTGACGCCAGATTCCCCGAAGAGGACTGAAGCTTTCTTT
CATSDLTPDSPKRTEAFF
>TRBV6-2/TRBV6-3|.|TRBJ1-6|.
TGTGCCAGCAGTTACCCGGCGGGGTCGGGGTCACCCCTCCACTTT
CASSYPAGSGSPLHF
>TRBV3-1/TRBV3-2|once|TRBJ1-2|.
TGTGCCAGCCTTGCGGGGAATGGCTACACCTTC
CASLAGNGYTF
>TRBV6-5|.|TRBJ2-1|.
TGTGCCAGCAGCAGCGGAAGGGGTGAGCAGTTCTTC
CASSSGRGEQFF